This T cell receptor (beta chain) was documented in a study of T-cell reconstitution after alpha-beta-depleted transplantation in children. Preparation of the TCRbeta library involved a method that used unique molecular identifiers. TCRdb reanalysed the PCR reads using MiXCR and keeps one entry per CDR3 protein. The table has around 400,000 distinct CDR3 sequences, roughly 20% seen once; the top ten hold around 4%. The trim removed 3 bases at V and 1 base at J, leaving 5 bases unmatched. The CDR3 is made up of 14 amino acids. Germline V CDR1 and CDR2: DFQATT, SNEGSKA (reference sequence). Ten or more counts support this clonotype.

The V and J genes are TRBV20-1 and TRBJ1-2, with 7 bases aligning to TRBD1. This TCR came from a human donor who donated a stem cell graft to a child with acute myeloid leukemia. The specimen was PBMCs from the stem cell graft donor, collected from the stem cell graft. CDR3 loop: CSARDRIYNYGYTF. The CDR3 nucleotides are TGCAGTGCTAGGGACAGGATATATAACTATGGCTACACCTTC.